The present TCR beta chain was sequenced within a study of blood T cell repertoires in COVID-19. The CDR3 is 14 residues long. The germline CDR1 and CDR2 sequences are MNHEY and SVGAGI. Trimming stripped 6 bases from V and 3 bases from J, with 15 bases between. Sequencing was performed with immunoSEQ multiplex PCR; in TCRdb, only in-frame clones are kept and a portion is missing. Among 270,000 or so clones listed, around 88% were seen once. Recruits, aged roughly 18 to 100 years, lived in around 24 US areas. This receptor was identified in a woman in her 40s with acute COVID-19. The source material was PBMCs or T cells enriched from blood (not recorded which). The chain has TRBV6-5 and TRBJ2-7, with D possibly being TRBD1 (6 bases). The CDR3 DNA sequence: TGTGCCAGCAGGGACAGCTTAACCCACTACGAGCAGTACTTC. Translated, it gives CASRDSLTHYEQYF.